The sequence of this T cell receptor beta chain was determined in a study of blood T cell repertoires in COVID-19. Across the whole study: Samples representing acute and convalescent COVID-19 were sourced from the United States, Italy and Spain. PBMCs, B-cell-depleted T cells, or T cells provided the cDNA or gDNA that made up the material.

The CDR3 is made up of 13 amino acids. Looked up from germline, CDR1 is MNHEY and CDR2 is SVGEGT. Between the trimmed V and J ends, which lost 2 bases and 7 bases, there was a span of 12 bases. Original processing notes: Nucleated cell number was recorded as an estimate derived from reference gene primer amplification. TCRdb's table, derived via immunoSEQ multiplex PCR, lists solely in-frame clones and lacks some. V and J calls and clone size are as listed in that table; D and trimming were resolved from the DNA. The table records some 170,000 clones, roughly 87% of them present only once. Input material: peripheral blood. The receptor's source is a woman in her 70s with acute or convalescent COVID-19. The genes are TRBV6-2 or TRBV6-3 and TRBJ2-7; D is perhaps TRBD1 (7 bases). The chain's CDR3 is CASSYTGAGEQYF. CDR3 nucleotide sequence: TGTGCCAGCAGTTACACAGGGGCGGGGGAGCAGTACTTC.